Each of the 6 T cell receptor beta chains below was sequenced from the same sample in a study of CD8+ T cells in alopecia areata. It was cDNA, reverse transcribed from extracted RNA, that served as the sequencing template. The protocol was immunoSEQ multiplex PCR, while the TCRdb copy is restricted to in-frame clones and leaves out a portion. The sample lists around 97,000 clones; 80% to 90% were seen once. Treatment meaning: oral pan-JAK inhibitor, 5-10 mg twice daily. The source was CD8+ T cells sorted from blood, collected at approximately week 30, from a patient treated with tofacitinib. The receptors here all came from a human donor with alopecia areata.

To note about this clone: The germline gene is not matched at one end of the junction; a read error may be the cause. The chain is built from TRBV11-2 and TRBJ2-1; possible D gene TRBD2, 6 bases. Germline V gene sequence: CDR1 SGHAT, CDR2 FQNNGV. This CDR3 spans 11 amino acids. This CDR3 is CASSLGDLTLF. The CDR3 DNA is TGTGCCAGCAGCTTGGGGGACTTAACGCTCTTC.

V and J are TRBV11-2 and TRBJ2-2; D possibly corresponds to TRBD2 (6 bases). This CDR3 has 15 amino acids. The germline V gene has CDR1 SGHAT and CDR2 FQNNGV. Trimming pared 2 bases from V and 3 bases from J, leaving 10 bases between. The CDR3 nucleotides are TGTGCCAGCAGCTTATGGGGAGGTGACACCGGGGAGCTGTTTTTT. Amino acids: CASSLWGGDTGELFF.

The rearrangement links TRBV18 to TRBJ2-3; D not resolved. The CDR3 length is 11 residues. The V and J ends lost 5 bases and 4 bases respectively, with 4 bases between them. Germline CDR1 KGHSH, CDR2 LQKENI. The CDR3 loop reads CASSDADTQYF. For the CDR3, the DNA is TGTGCCAGCTCAGATGCAGATACGCAGTATTTT.

V usage is TRBV9 and J usage is TRBJ2-3, with TRBD2 matching 11 bases. Germline V gene data show CDR1 as SGDLS and CDR2 as YYNGEE. V lost 0 bases to trimming and J lost 2 bases; unmatched junction nucleotides: 2. The CDR3 contains 16 residues. The CDR3, as DNA: TGTGCCAGCAGCGTAGGGACTAGCGGGCTCACAGATACGCAGTATTTT. Protein sequence: CASSVGTSGLTDTQYF.

The chain uses TRBV19 and TRBJ2-7, with 9 bases lining up with TRBD1. The germline CDR1 and CDR2 sequences are LNHDA and SQIVND (reference sequence). The CDR3 spans 16 residues. V shed 10 bases, J shed 0 bases, and the junction held 13 bases outside the gene matches. This CDR3 reads CATSLLGTGFSYEQYF. CDR3 DNA: TGTGCCACCTCCCTCCTCGGGACAGGGTTCTCCTACGAGCAGTACTTC.

The J gene is TRBJ2-2, the V gene TRBV7-8; 10 nucleotides line up with TRBD1. This CDR3 region has 16 residues. Germline V gene lookup returns CDR1 SGHVS and CDR2 FQNEAQ. V dropped 4 bases and J dropped 0; count of bases not matched to a gene: 2. The CDR3 DNA is TGTGCCAGCAGCTGGGGGACAGGGGCGAACACCGGGGAGCTGTTTTTT. Amino acid sequence: CASSWGTGANTGELFF.